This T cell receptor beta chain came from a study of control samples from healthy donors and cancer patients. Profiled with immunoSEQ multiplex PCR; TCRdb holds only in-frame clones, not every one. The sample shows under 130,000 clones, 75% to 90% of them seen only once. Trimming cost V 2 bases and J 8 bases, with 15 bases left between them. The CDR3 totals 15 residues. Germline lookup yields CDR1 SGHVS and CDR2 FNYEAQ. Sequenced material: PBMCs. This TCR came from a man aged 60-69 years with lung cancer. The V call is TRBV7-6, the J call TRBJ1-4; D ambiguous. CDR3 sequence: CASSLNLGPTEKLFF. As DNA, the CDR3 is TGTGCCAGCAGCTTAAATTTGGGCCCTACGGAAAAACTGTTTTTT.